The present T cell receptor beta chain was sequenced within a study of blood T cell repertoires in COVID-19. For the study at large: Samples of COVID-19 (acute and convalescent) were obtained from the United States, Italy and Spain.

The germline V gene encodes CDR1 LGHDT and CDR2 YNNKEL (reference sequence). This CDR3 spans 15 amino acids. The germline V and J ends were trimmed by 1 base and 0 bases, with 7 bases remaining between them. In the original workflow: Quantification of nucleated cells was approximated via reference gene primer amplification. Assay used: immunoSEQ multiplex PCR; TCRdb lists only in-frame clones, some missing. V and J calls and clone size come straight from that table; D and trimming were deduced from the DNA. The sample holds 200,000 to 300,000 clones, 88% seen once. This clone was seen more than once but under ten times.

This sequence joins TRBV3-1 (or the pseudogene TRBV3-2) and TRBJ1-3; D gene ambiguous. Sequencing input: PBMCs or T cells enriched from blood (not recorded which). The origin of this receptor is a woman in her thirties or forties with acute COVID-19. CDR3 sequence: CASSQVQFSGNTIYF. CDR3 DNA: TGTGCCAGCAGCCAAGTACAGTTCTCTGGAAACACCATATATTTT.